The clone carrying this T cell receptor beta chain was counted a single time. The data belong to a study of blood T cell repertoires in COVID-19. CDR3 length equals 15 residues. Looked up from germline, CDR1 is LNHDA and CDR2 is SQIVND (reference sequence). The ends lost 1 base at V and 4 bases at J; junction bases unmatched: 6. Sequencing was performed with immunoSEQ multiplex PCR; in TCRdb, only in-frame clones are kept and a portion is missing. The sample shows hundreds of thousands of clones, 75% to 90% of them seen only once. The sequencing input was peripheral blood. This clonotype originated in a woman aged 55-69 years with COVID-19, enrolled during active disease. This chain links TRBV19 with TRBJ1-1, with TRBD1 matching 7 bases. Here the CDR3 reads CASSIGDRVITEAFF. In DNA, the CDR3 is TGTGCCAGTAGTATAGGAGACAGGGTGATCACTGAAGCTTTCTTT.